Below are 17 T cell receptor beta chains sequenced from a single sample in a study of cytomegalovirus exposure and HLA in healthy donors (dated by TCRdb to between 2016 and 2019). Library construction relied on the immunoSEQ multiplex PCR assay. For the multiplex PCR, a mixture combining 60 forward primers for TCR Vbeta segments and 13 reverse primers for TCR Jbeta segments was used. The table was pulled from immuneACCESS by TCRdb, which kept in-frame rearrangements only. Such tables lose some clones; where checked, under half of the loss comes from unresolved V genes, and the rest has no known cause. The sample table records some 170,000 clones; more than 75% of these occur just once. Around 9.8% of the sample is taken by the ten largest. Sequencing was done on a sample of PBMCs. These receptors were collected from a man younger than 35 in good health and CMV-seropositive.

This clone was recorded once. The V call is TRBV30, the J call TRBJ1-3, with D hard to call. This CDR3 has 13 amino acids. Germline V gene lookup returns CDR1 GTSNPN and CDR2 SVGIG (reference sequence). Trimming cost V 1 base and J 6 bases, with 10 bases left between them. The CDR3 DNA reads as TGTGCCTGGAGTGGGACTGGGATAAACACCATATATTTT. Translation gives CAWSGTGINTIYF.

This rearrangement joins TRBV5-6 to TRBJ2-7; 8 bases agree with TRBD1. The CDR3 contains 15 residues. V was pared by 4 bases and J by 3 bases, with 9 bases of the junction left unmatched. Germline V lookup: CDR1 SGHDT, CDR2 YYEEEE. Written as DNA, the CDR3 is TGTGCCAGCAGCGACCGGGACAGGCCTTTCTACGAGCAGTACTTC. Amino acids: CASSDRDRPFYEQYF.

CDR3 DNA: TGTGCCAGCAGTTCGACAGGGAGGACAGATACGCAGTATTTT. Its protein product is CASSSTGRTDTQYF. The chain combines TRBV6-6 with TRBJ2-3; D is possibly TRBD1 (7 bases). V was shortened by 4 bases and J by 3 bases, with 11 bases between the two germline ends. This CDR3 region has 14 residues. Germline V gene data show CDR1 as MNHNY and CDR2 as SVGAGI (reference sequence).

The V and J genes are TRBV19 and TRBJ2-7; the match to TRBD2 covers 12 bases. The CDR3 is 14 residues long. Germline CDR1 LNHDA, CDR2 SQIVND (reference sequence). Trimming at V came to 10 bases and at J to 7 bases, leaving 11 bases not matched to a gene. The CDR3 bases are TGTGCCACCTCCCCAGGACTAGCGGGATGGGAGCAGTACTTC. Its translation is CATSPGLAGWEQYF.

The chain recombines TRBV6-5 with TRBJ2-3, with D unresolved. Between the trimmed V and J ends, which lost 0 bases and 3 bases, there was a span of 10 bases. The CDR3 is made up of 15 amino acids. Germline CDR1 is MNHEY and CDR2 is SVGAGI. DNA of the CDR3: TGTGCCAGCAGTTACTCGAGGCTACTGACAGATACGCAGTATTTT. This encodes CASSYSRLLTDTQYF.

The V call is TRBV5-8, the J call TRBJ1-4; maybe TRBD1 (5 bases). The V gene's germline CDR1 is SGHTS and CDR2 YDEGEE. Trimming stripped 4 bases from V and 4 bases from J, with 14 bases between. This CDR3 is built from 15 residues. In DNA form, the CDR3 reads TGTGCCAGCAGCCGAAAACAGGACTATAATGAAAAACTGTTTTTT. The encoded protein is CASSRKQDYNEKLFF.

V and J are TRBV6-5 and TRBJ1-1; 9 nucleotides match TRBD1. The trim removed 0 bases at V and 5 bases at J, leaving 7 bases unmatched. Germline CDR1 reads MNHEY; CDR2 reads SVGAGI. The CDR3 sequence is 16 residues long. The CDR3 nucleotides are TGTGCCAGCAGTTACTCTCCGGGACAGGGTATGACTGAAGCTTTCTTT. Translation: CASSYSPGQGMTEAFF.

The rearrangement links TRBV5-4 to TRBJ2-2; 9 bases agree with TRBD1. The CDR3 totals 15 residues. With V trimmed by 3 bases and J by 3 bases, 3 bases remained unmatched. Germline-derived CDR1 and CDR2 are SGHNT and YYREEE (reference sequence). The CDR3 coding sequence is TGTGCCAGCAGCTCCCGGACAGGGGACACCGGGGAGCTGTTTTTT. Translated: CASSSRTGDTGELFF.

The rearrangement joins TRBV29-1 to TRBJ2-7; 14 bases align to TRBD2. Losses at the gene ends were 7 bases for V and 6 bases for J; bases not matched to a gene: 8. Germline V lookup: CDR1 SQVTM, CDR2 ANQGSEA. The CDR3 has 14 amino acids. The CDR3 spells CSGTGLAGVSEQYF. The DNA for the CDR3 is TGCAGCGGCACGGGACTAGCGGGAGTTAGCGAGCAGTACTTC.

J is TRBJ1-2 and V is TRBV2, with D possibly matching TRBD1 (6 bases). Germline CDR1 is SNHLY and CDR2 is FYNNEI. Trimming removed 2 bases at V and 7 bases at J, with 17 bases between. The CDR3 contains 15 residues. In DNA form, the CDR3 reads TGTGCCAGCAGTGAACAACGGGGGGCGATGGCTGGCTACACCTTC. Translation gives CASSEQRGAMAGYTF.

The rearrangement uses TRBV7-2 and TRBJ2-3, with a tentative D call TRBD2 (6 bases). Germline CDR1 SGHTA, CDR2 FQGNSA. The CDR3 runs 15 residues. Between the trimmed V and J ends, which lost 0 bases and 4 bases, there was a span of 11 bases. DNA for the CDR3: TGTGCCAGCAGCTTAGCCCCGGGAGTCCCAGATACGCAGTATTTT. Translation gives CASSLAPGVPDTQYF. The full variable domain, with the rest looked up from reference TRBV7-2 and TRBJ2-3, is GAGVSQSPSNKVTEKGKDVELRCDPISGHTALYWYRQSLGQGLEFLIYFQGNSAPDKSGLPSDRFSAERTGGSVSTLTIQRTQQEDSAVYLCASSLAPGVPDTQYFGPGTRLTVL.

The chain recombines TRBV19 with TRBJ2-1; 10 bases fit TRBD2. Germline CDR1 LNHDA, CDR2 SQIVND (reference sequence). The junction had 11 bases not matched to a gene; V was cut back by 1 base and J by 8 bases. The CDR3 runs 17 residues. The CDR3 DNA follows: TGTGCCAGTAGTATAGCTAGCGGGAGAACCCCCCGGGATGAGCAGTTCTTC. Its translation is CASSIASGRTPRDEQFF.

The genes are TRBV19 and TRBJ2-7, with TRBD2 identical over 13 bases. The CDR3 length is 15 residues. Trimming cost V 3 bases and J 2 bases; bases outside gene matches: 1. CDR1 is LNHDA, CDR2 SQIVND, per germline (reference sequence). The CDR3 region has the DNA TGTGCCAGTAGTATTGGGACTAGCGGGACCTACGAGCAGTACTTC. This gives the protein CASSIGTSGTYEQYF.

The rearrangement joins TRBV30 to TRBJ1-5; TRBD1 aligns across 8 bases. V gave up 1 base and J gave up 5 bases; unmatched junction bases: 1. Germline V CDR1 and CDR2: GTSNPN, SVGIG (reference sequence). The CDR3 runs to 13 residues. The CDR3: CAWSDRGDQPQHF. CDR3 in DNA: TGTGCCTGGAGTGACAGGGGGGATCAGCCCCAGCATTTT.

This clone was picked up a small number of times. The DNA for the CDR3 is TGTGCCAGCAGCCAACGCGGGGGGGCCTACAATGAGCAGTTCTTC. Translation gives CASSQRGGAYNEQFF. This rearrangement joins TRBV4-2 to TRBJ2-1, with 9 bases aligning to TRBD2. The CDR3 is made up of 15 amino acids. The J segment lost 2 bases and the V segment lost 2 bases, leaving 1 base of the junction unmatched. CDR1 and CDR2 from the germline V gene are LGHNA and YNFKEQ.

CDR3 nucleotide sequence: TGTGCCAGCAGTGACAGCCGACTAGTAGTAGAGAGTTCCAGCACAGATACGCAGTATTTT. It encodes CASSDSRLVVESSSTDTQYF. The chain carries TRBV2 and TRBJ2-3; D possibly corresponds to TRBD2 (6 bases). Germline values: CDR1 SNHLY, CDR2 FYNNEI. This CDR3 is 20 amino acids long. V was cut by 3 bases and J by 0 bases, with 25 bases left in between.

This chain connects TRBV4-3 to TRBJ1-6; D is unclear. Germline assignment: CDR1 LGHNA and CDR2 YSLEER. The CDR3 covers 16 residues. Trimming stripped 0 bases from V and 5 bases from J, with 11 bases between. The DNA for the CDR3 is TGCGCCAGCAGCCAAGAGTCGGCGGTTGATAATTCACCCCTCCACTTT. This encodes CASSQESAVDNSPLHF.